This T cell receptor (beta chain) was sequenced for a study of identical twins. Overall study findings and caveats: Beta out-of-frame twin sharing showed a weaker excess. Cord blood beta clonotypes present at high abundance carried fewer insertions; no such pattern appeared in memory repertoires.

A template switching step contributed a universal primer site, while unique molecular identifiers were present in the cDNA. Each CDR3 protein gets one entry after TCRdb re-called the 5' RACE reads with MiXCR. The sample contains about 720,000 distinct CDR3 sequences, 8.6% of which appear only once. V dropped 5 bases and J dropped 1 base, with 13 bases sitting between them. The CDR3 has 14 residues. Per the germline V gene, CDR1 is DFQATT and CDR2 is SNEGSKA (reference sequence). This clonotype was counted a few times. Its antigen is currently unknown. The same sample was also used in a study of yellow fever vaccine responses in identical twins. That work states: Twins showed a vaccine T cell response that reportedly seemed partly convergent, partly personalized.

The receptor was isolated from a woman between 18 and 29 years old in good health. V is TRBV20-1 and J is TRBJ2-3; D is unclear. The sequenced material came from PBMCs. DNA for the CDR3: TGCAGTGCTGGAGTAACCAGTGGCACAGATACGCAGTATTTT. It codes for CSAGVTSGTDTQYF.